Each of the 3 T cell receptor beta chains below was sequenced from the same sample in a study of T cells in Graves' hyperthyroidism and ophthalmopathy. It was RNA transcripts that yielded the amplified TCR beta CDR3 regions. The HTBI primer set was used in a first-round RT-PCR of the TCR CDR3. TCRdb reprocessed the multiplex PCR reads via MiXCR and lists one record per CDR3 protein. Of 650,000 to 700,000 distinct CDR3 sequences listed, approximately 15% are singletons. The sequenced sample was blood. The receptors were gathered from a man aged 45-60 years with Graves' hyperthyroidism.

This clonotype appeared a few times. The genes are TRBV6-2 or TRBV6-3 and TRBJ1-1; no reliable D call. Germline V gene sequence: CDR1 MNHEY, CDR2 SVGEGT. The CDR3 has 13 amino acids. V was cut by 3 bases and J by 4 bases, with 9 bases left in between. CDR3 in DNA: TGTGCCAGCAGTTATATTGCGTCCACTGAAGCTTTCTTT. Protein sequence: CASSYIASTEAFF.

This clonotype has at least ten counts. The chain recombines TRBV9 with TRBJ2-7; D call uncertain. This CDR3 contains 10 residues. The germline V and J ends were trimmed by 3 bases and 5 bases, with 3 bases remaining between them. Germline loops: CDR1 SGDLS, CDR2 YYNGEE. CDR3 in amino acids: CASSGNEQYF. The CDR3 DNA is TGTGCCAGCAGCGGGAACGAGCAGTACTTC.

This clonotype was counted many times. The chain recombines TRBV11-2 with TRBJ2-3, with 11 bases identical to TRBD1. The germline CDR1 and CDR2 sequences are SGHAT and FQNNGV. Trimming took 5 bases from V and 7 from J; bases not matched to a gene: 11. This CDR3 contains 16 residues. CDR3 in DNA: TGTGCCAGCAGCCCCGACCCGGACAGGGGGCACCATACGCAGTATTTT. Amino acids: CASSPDPDRGHHTQYF.